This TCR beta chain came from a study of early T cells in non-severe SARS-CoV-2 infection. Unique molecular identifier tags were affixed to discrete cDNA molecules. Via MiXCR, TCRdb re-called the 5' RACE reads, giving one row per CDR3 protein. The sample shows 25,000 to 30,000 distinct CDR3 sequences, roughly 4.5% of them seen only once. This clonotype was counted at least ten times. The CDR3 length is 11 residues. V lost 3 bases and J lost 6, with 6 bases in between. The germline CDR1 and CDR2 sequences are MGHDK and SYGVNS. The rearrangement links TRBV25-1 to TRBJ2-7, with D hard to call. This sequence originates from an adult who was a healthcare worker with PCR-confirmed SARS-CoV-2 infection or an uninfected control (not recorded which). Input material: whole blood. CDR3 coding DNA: TGTGCCAGCAGTGATATATCCGAGCAGTACTTC. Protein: CASSDISEQYF.